These 32 T cell receptor beta chains came from one sample sequenced in a study of shared clonotypes between healthy human individuals. Some clones are missing from TCRdb's copy, which holds only in-frame ones; the method was immunoSEQ multiplex PCR. The table has around 2,100,000 clones, just under 95% seen once. As defined, naive CD8 cells were CD45RO-negative and positively selected for CCR7, with terminally differentiated effector memory CD45RA+ cells excluded. The sequenced sample was naive CD8+ T cells sorted from blood. These receptors all come from a young man in good health.

This chain uses TRBV6-6 with TRBJ1-2; perhaps TRBD1 as D (5 bases). This CDR3 comprises 15 residues. Germline loops: CDR1 MNHNY, CDR2 SVGAGI (reference sequence). V dropped 6 bases and J dropped 8 bases, with 22 bases sitting between them. Here the CDR3 reads CASRTRGLISHGYTF. The CDR3 DNA follows: TGTGCCAGCAGGACGAGGGGCTTAATTTCCCACGGCTACACCTTC.

The V and J genes are TRBV13 and TRBJ1-3, with D unclear. The CDR3 is made up of 15 amino acids. The germline V and J ends were trimmed by 5 bases and 0 bases, with 11 bases remaining between them. Germline V gives CDR1 PRHDT, CDR2 FYEKMQ (reference sequence). DNA of the CDR3: TGTGCCAGCAGCGGGAGATCGAGCTCTGGAAACACCATATATTTT. Its protein product is CASSGRSSSGNTIYF.

The CDR3 DNA sequence: TGCGCCAGCAGCTCAGGGCTCGAGCAGTACTTC. Translating gives CASSSGLEQYF. The chain uses TRBV4-3 and TRBJ2-7; the D gene is possibly TRBD1 (5 bases). V shed 5 bases and J shed 6 bases, with 8 bases lying between them. The CDR3 contains 11 residues. Looked up from germline, CDR1 is LGHNA and CDR2 is YSLEER.

V and J are TRBV4-3 and TRBJ2-7; 10 bases match TRBD2. This CDR3 spans 16 amino acids. Germline loops: CDR1 LGHNA, CDR2 YSLEER. V trimming: 4 bases; J trimming: 0 bases; junction bases outside the gene matches: 6. CDR3 residues: CASSPGLAESSYEQYF. Written as DNA, the CDR3 is TGCGCCAGCAGCCCCGGACTAGCGGAGAGCTCCTACGAGCAGTACTTC.

This clone was counted a single time. The chain couples TRBV7-9 to TRBJ2-4, with D perhaps TRBD2 (6 bases). Germline-derived CDR1 and CDR2 are SEHNR and FQNEAQ (reference sequence). This CDR3 comprises 15 residues. V lost 2 bases to trimming and J lost 1 base, with 9 bases between them. CDR3 nucleotide sequence: TGTGCCAGCAGCTTAATAGGAGGGGCCAAAAACATTCAGTACTTC. Its translation is CASSLIGGAKNIQYF.

On this clone: Different DNA sequences within this sample yield the same CDR3. The chain employs TRBV13 and TRBJ2-5, with 7 nucleotides matching TRBD2. The CDR3 spans 15 residues. The germline V gene has CDR1 PRHDT and CDR2 FYEKMQ (reference sequence). V shed 5 bases and J 2 bases; nucleotides not matched to a gene: 8. CDR3 amino acids: CASSPRASGQETQYF. In DNA form, the CDR3 reads TGTGCCAGCAGCCCAAGGGCTAGCGGTCAAGAGACCCAGTACTTC.

The chain carries TRBV9 and TRBJ2-5, with 7 nucleotides matching TRBD2. The V segment lost 0 bases and the J segment 4 bases; nucleotides outside the gene matches: 15. This CDR3 spans 18 amino acids. Germline CDR1 reads SGDLS; CDR2 reads YYNGEE. CDR3 nucleotide sequence: TGTGCCAGCAGCGTAGGTGGGGGAGCAGCGGGAATGGGAGAGACCCAGTACTTC. Translating gives CASSVGGGAAGMGETQYF.

Here the CDR3 DNA reads TGTGCCAGCAGCTCCGGGGACAGGACCTACGAGCAGTACTTC. It specifies CASSSGDRTYEQYF. The genes are TRBV13 and TRBJ2-7, with 8 bases identical to TRBD1. The junction had 4 bases not matched to a gene; V was cut back by 4 bases and J by 2 bases. The germline CDR1 and CDR2 sequences are PRHDT and FYEKMQ (reference sequence). This CDR3 is 14 amino acids long.

The chain joins TRBV5-1 to TRBJ2-5; 9 positions agree with TRBD2. Germline CDR1 reads SGHRS; CDR2 reads YFSETQ. CDR3 size: 16 residues. Trimming at V came to 1 base and at J to 1 base, leaving 5 bases not matched to a gene. The CDR3 loop reads CASSLWLAGLQETQYF. CDR3 DNA sequence: TGCGCCAGCAGCTTGTGGCTAGCGGGACTCCAAGAGACCCAGTACTTC.

The rearrangement uses TRBV27 and TRBJ1-5; 7 bases are shared with TRBD1. CDR3 length: 14 residues. J was trimmed by 3 bases and V by 4 bases; bases with no gene match: 3. Germline CDR1 MNHEY, CDR2 SMNVEV (reference sequence). CDR3 region: CASSSGQNNQPQHF. Here the CDR3 DNA reads TGTGCCAGCAGTTCGGGACAGAACAATCAGCCCCAGCATTTT.

This clone was observed once. The chain is built from TRBV19 and TRBJ2-7; no clear D gene. The CDR3 has 15 residues. Germline CDR1 LNHDA, CDR2 SQIVND (reference sequence). The ends were cut back, 3 bases at V and 2 bases at J, with 14 bases in the middle. CDR3 DNA sequence: TGTGCCAGTAGTATCGGAGCGAACAGTCCCTACGAGCAGTACTTC. Translation: CASSIGANSPYEQYF.

In DNA, the CDR3 is TGCGCCAGCAGTGAGGGAATAGCGGGAGAAGGGAGCGCCAATGAGCAGTTCTTC. This sequence encodes CASSEGIAGEGSANEQFF. This rearrangement joins TRBV10-2 to TRBJ2-1, with TRBD2 identical over 9 bases. The germline V gene encodes CDR1 WSHSY and CDR2 SAAADI. The CDR3 consists of 18 residues. Trimming took 2 bases from V and 6 from J; bases not matched to a gene: 14.

CDR3 amino acids: CASSRGTSGSGSYNEQFF. The CDR3 DNA reads as TGCGCCAGCAGCCGAGGGACTAGCGGGAGTGGCTCCTACAATGAGCAGTTCTTC. The chain employs TRBV4-3 and TRBJ2-1; 14 bases agree with TRBD2. The germline V gene has CDR1 LGHNA and CDR2 YSLEER. This CDR3 comprises 18 residues. Trimming removed 4 bases from V and 0 bases from J; junction bases left unmatched: 5.

V usage is TRBV7-6 and J usage is TRBJ2-7; weak D call: TRBD1 (6 bases). Trimming left V 3 bases short and J 6 bases short, with 18 bases between. The CDR3 consists of 15 residues. Germline values: CDR1 SGHVS, CDR2 FNYEAQ. The CDR3 region is CASSLAQGQSSEQYF. Here the CDR3 DNA reads TGTGCCAGCAGCTTGGCGCAGGGGCAATCGAGCGAGCAGTACTTC.

Turning to this clone: Within the sample, other DNA sequences also encode this same CDR3. CDR3 sequence: CASSLGLYEQYF. The CDR3 DNA reads as TGTGCCAGCAGCTTGGGACTCTACGAGCAGTACTTC. The V gene is TRBV5-6, the J gene TRBJ2-7; D unresolved. The germline gives CDR1 SGHDT, CDR2 YYEEEE. There are 12 residues in the CDR3. V dropped 0 bases and J dropped 3 bases, with 4 bases sitting between them.

The chain links TRBV5-6 to TRBJ2-7; the D is unclear. The CDR3 is made up of 11 amino acids. The germline gives CDR1 SGHDT, CDR2 YYEEEE. The germline V and J ends were trimmed by 1 base and 6 bases, with 5 bases remaining between them. The CDR3 region is CASSLSAEQYF. The CDR3, as DNA: TGTGCCAGCAGCTTGTCGGCCGAGCAGTACTTC.

The chain has TRBV5-1 and TRBJ2-1; perhaps TRBD2 as D (6 bases). Germline V lookup: CDR1 SGHRS, CDR2 YFSETQ. The length of the CDR3 is 14 residues. Trimming stripped 4 bases from V and 2 bases from J, with 10 bases between. DNA of the CDR3: TGCGCCAGCAGCCGCGGGGAAACCTACAATGAGCAGTTCTTC. Its protein product is CASSRGETYNEQFF.

Only a few counts were recorded for this clone. The chain uses TRBV7-8 and TRBJ2-7, with 11 bases aligning to TRBD1. The CDR3 is 17 amino acids. Trimming removed 3 bases from V and 5 bases from J; junction bases left unmatched: 12. Germline CDR1 SGHVS, CDR2 FQNEAQ. The DNA of the CDR3 is TGTGCCAGCAGCTTCTGGGGACAGGGGGAAATTTTCGACGAGCAGTACTTC. It translates to CASSFWGQGEIFDEQYF.

A remark on this clone: Other DNA sequences in the same sample also yield this CDR3. The chain carries TRBV9 and TRBJ2-3; D is unresolved. Trimming took 0 bases from V and 4 from J, leaving 9 bases between them. Germline V gives CDR1 SGDLS, CDR2 YYNGEE. The CDR3 is made up of 14 amino acids. In DNA form, the CDR3 reads TGTGCCAGCAGCGTAGTAGGTGGTCCAGATACGCAGTATTTT. This gives the protein CASSVVGGPDTQYF.

A few counts support this clone. Distinct nucleotide sequences in the sample also encode this CDR3. V gene TRBV7-9 combines with J gene TRBJ1-5; D gene uncertain. Between the trimmed V and J ends, which lost 1 base and 4 bases, there was a span of 2 bases. Germline V gives CDR1 SEHNR, CDR2 FQNEAQ (reference sequence). The CDR3 extends over 12 amino acids. This CDR3 reads CASSLENQPQHF. CDR3 sequence (DNA): TGTGCCAGCAGCTTAGAGAATCAGCCCCAGCATTTT.

J is TRBJ1-4 and V is TRBV13; D is unresolved. V lost 3 bases and J lost 4, with 9 bases in between. Germline CDR1 and CDR2: PRHDT and FYEKMQ (reference sequence). This CDR3 region has 14 residues. The CDR3 DNA reads TGTGCCAGCAGCTTGGCGGGGTATAATGAAAAACTGTTTTTT. It specifies CASSLAGYNEKLFF.

This clone appeared a single time. Other DNA sequences from this sample encode an identical CDR3 as well. The rearrangement links TRBV9 to TRBJ1-1; the D gene is possibly TRBD1 (6 bases). The CDR3 totals 11 residues. Between the trimmed V and J ends, which lost 3 bases and 8 bases, there was a span of 8 bases. Germline values: CDR1 SGDLS, CDR2 YYNGEE. DNA for the CDR3: TGTGCCAGCAGCGACGGGACAGAAGCTTTCTTT. It yields the protein CASSDGTEAFF.

The CDR3 is CASSTAGQGAYEQYF. CDR3 coding DNA: TGTGCCAGCAGCACCGCGGGACAGGGGGCCTACGAGCAGTACTTC. V and J are TRBV6-5 and TRBJ2-7; TRBD1 agrees at 11 bases. The V gene end was trimmed by 6 bases and the J gene end by 2 bases; junction bases not matched to a gene: 6. Germline values: CDR1 MNHEY, CDR2 SVGAGI. The CDR3 length is 15 residues.

The genes are TRBV7-9 and TRBJ2-5; TRBD1 matches 8 bases. The length of the CDR3 is 16 residues. Germline V lookup: CDR1 SEHNR, CDR2 FQNEAQ (reference sequence). V gave up 5 bases and J gave up 0 bases; unmatched junction bases: 8. CDR3 loop: CASSDTDRGHQETQYF. The CDR3 DNA follows: TGTGCCAGCAGCGATACTGACAGGGGCCACCAAGAGACCCAGTACTTC.

This chain links TRBV9 with TRBJ1-1; D is perhaps TRBD1 (5 bases). Germline lookup yields CDR1 SGDLS and CDR2 YYNGEE. Trimming stripped 0 bases from V and 10 bases from J, with 13 bases between. This CDR3 contains 13 residues. The CDR3 sequence: CASSVEGEGLAFF. The DNA for the CDR3 is TGTGCCAGCAGCGTAGAGGGTGAGGGGCTAGCTTTCTTT.

The chain uses TRBV5-1 and TRBJ1-1; D uncertain. V was trimmed by 9 bases and J by 1 base, leaving 16 bases between them. This CDR3 has 14 amino acids. Germline V gene data show CDR1 as SGHRS and CDR2 as YFSETQ. The CDR3 sequence is CATASGGENTEAFF. The CDR3 DNA reads TGCGCCACTGCGAGTGGCGGGGAGAACACTGAAGCTTTCTTT.

V usage is TRBV28 and J usage is TRBJ1-5; TRBD1 matches 7 bases. Germline CDR1 is MDHEN and CDR2 is SYDVKM. V was clipped by 3 bases and J by 5 bases; unmatched bases: 4. The CDR3 has 14 residues. This chain's CDR3 is CASSLETGHQPQHF. The CDR3 nucleotides are TGTGCCAGCAGTTTGGAGACAGGGCATCAGCCCCAGCATTTT.

The chain combines TRBV5-6 with TRBJ2-1; TRBD1 or TRBD2 may be the D gene (5 bases each). Trimming stripped 3 bases from V and 7 bases from J, with 17 bases between. Germline-derived CDR1 and CDR2 are SGHDT and YYEEEE. This CDR3 has 15 amino acids. The CDR3 loop reads CASSSGGGWANEQFF. The CDR3 region has the DNA TGTGCCAGCAGCTCCGGTGGGGGATGGGCGAATGAGCAGTTCTTC. The full variable domain, with the rest looked up from reference TRBV5-6 and TRBJ2-1, is DAGVTQSPTHLIKTRGQQVTLRCSPKSGHDTVSWYQQALGQGPQFIFQYYEEEERQRGNFPDRFSGHQFPNYSSELNVNALLLGDSALYLCASSSGGGWANEQFFGPGTRLTVL.

This clone was found once. At one boundary the junction diverges from the germline segment, which might be a read error. The rearrangement links TRBV7-7 to TRBJ2-2, with TRBD1 matching over 8 bases. The CDR3 totals 18 residues. Germline-derived CDR1 and CDR2 are SSHAT and FNYEAQ (reference sequence). As DNA, the CDR3 is TGTGCTAGCAGCTTAGATCGTTGGGGGACAGGGAACACCGGGGAGCTGTTTTTT. Translation: CASSLDRWGTGNTGELFF.

CDR3 sequence reads: CASSTGIAVHTDTQYF. Written as DNA, the CDR3 is TGTGCCAGTAGTACCGGAATAGCGGTACACACAGATACGCAGTATTTT. The chain recombines TRBV19 with TRBJ2-3, with D perhaps TRBD2 (6 bases). Per germline, CDR1 LNHDA and CDR2 SQIVND (reference sequence). Trimming took off 4 bases at V and 2 bases at J, with 16 bases between the two ends. This CDR3 spans 16 amino acids.

This rearrangement joins TRBV5-6 to TRBJ2-7, with a possible D match to TRBD2 (6 bases). The germline V and J ends were trimmed by 4 bases and 3 bases, with 17 bases remaining between them. The CDR3 is made up of 15 amino acids. Germline V gives CDR1 SGHDT, CDR2 YYEEEE. The CDR3 coding sequence is TGTGCCAGCAGCGGGGGGTCTGCGCCTAGCTACGAGCAGTACTTC. It encodes CASSGGSAPSYEQYF.

This sequence joins TRBV11-3 and TRBJ2-3; possibly TRBD2 for D (5 bases). V gave up 1 base and J gave up 4 bases, with 18 bases separating them. Germline V gene sequence: CDR1 SGHNT, CDR2 YENEEA. The CDR3 totals 17 residues. CDR3 sequence: CASSLVPGEGPPDTQYF. The CDR3 DNA reads as TGTGCCAGCAGCTTAGTCCCCGGGGAAGGACCACCAGATACGCAGTATTTT.